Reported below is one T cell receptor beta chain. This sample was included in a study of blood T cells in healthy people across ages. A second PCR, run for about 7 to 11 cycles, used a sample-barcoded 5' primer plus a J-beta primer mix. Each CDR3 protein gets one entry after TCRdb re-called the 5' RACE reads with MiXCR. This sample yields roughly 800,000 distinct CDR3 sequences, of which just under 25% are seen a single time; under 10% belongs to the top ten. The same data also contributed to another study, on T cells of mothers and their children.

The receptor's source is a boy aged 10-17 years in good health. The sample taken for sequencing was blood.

CDR3 protein: CSVDGLPGLAGGYEQYF. The DNA for the CDR3 is TGCAGCGTTGATGGATTACCGGGACTAGCGGGAGGTTACGAGCAGTACTTC. The chain uses TRBV29-1 and TRBJ2-7; TRBD2 matches 15 bases. Germline V gene sequence: CDR1 SQVTM, CDR2 ANQGSEA. V shed 3 bases, J shed 4 bases, and the junction held 10 bases outside the gene matches. CDR3 length: 17 amino acids.